This TCR beta chain was identified during a study of T cells in localized non-small cell lung cancer. Study observations and caveats: Higher adjacent-lung clonality was associated with shorter survival. Heterogeneity cannot be ruled out, as sequencing used one tumor region only. The study detected a median roughly 61 of the top 100 tumor clones in adjacent lung. Uninvolved adjacent lung showed peak T cell clonality, exceeding tumor.

Regarding this clone: Antigen: not known.

The CDR3 covers 17 residues. Germline V gene data show CDR1 as LNHDA and CDR2 as SQIVND (reference sequence). The ends lost 9 bases at V and 4 bases at J; junction bases unmatched: 19. TCRdb keeps only in-frame clones here, not all; method: immunoSEQ multiplex PCR. This sample has around 100,000 clones; approximately 88% occur once, and the top ten carry about 16%. The clonotype originates from a man between 35 and 75 years old with stage I squamous cell lung carcinoma. This chain links TRBV19 with TRBJ1-2, with 8 bases identical to TRBD1. The starting material was peripheral blood, obtained before any cancer treatment. CDR3 in amino acids: CARPGTGANSTSYGYTF. DNA for the CDR3: TGTGCCAGACCCGGGACAGGTGCTAATTCCACTAGCTATGGCTACACCTTC.